The 28 T cell receptor beta chains below come from one sample, sequenced in a study of OX40 agonist ivuxolimab in advanced cancers. Library preparation used the immunoSEQ multiplex PCR assay. The clones in this table, taken by TCRdb from immuneACCESS, are in-frame only. Not every clone is retained; where verified, under half of the shortfall comes from an unresolved V gene, and the cause of the rest is unknown. This sample lists about 79,000 clones; about 85% were detected once. Roughly 0.9% of the sample rests with the top ten. The sequenced sample was CD4+ or CD8+ T cells sorted from blood, obtained in a trial of the OX40 agonist ivuxolimab. Receptor source: an adult with an advanced solid tumor such as melanoma, head and neck, liver or kidney cancer.

The V and J genes are TRBV7-7 and TRBJ2-1, with D perhaps given as TRBD1 or TRBD2 (5 bases each). Germline values: CDR1 SSHAT, CDR2 FNYEAQ (reference sequence). This CDR3 is built from 15 residues. With 5 bases removed from V and 1 base from J, the gap between germline ends came to 12 bases. The CDR3 spells CASSRGTESYNEQFF. The CDR3 DNA reads as TGTGCCAGCAGCAGAGGGACCGAGTCCTACAATGAGCAGTTCTTC.

The chain joins TRBV9 to TRBJ2-6; TRBD1 matches 8 bases. V was clipped by 4 bases and J by 1 base; unmatched bases: 1. The CDR3 totals 15 residues. CDR1 and CDR2 from the germline V gene are SGDLS and YYNGEE. DNA for the CDR3: TGTGCCAGCAGCCAGGGGGCGTCTGGGGCCAACGTCCTGACTTTC. It codes for CASSQGASGANVLTF.

The gene calls are TRBV5-1 and TRBJ2-5, with D possibly called TRBD1 or TRBD2 (5 bases each). V was clipped by 4 bases and J by 5 bases, with 9 bases between them. The germline V gene encodes CDR1 SGHRS and CDR2 YFSETQ. The CDR3 covers 12 residues. CDR3 loop: CASSPEGETQYF. CDR3 nucleotide sequence: TGCGCCAGCAGCCCCGAGGGGGAGACCCAGTACTTC.

The chain couples TRBV18 to TRBJ2-3; tentatively, D is TRBD1 (6 bases). V dropped 4 bases and J dropped 2 bases, with 25 bases sitting between them. There are 19 residues in the CDR3. CDR1 KGHSH and CDR2 LQKENI come from the germline V gene. The CDR3 here is CASSLTIGSGAALTDTQYF. CDR3 nucleotides: TGTGCCAGCTCACTAACAATTGGGTCAGGGGCGGCTCTCACAGATACGCAGTATTTT.

This chain uses TRBV5-1 with TRBJ1-1; 9 nucleotides match TRBD1. Germline V gene lookup returns CDR1 SGHRS and CDR2 YFSETQ. CDR3 length: 18 residues. The V and J ends lost 0 bases and 2 bases, in that order; junction bases with no gene match: 11. The CDR3 DNA sequence: TGCGCCAGCAGCTTGGGGGGCCCATGGGACAGGGTAAACACTGAAGCTTTCTTT. Encoded protein: CASSLGGPWDRVNTEAFF.

The gene calls are TRBV7-2 and TRBJ1-2; D uncertain. With 2 bases removed from V and 4 bases from J, the gap between germline ends came to 8 bases. CDR3 length equals 13 residues. Germline V gene sequence: CDR1 SGHTA, CDR2 FQGNSA. CDR3 nucleotides: TGTGCCAGCAGCTTACTGGGCTCCTATGGCTACACCTTC. Encoded protein: CASSLLGSYGYTF.

The rearrangement joins TRBV6-6 to TRBJ2-2; tentative D call: TRBD2 (6 bases). CDR1 and CDR2 from the germline V gene are MNHNY and SVGAGI (reference sequence). Trimming shortened V by 2 bases and J by 3 bases, and 10 bases separated the two germline ends. The CDR3 extends over 15 amino acids. The CDR3 DNA is TGTGCCAGCAGTTACCGGGGGTCCGACACCGGGGAGCTGTTTTTT. Amino acid sequence: CASSYRGSDTGELFF.

The chain combines TRBV15 with TRBJ1-5, with D unresolved. CDR1 is LNHNV, CDR2 YYDKDF, per germline (reference sequence). This CDR3 is 15 amino acids long. The ends were cut back, 6 bases at V and 4 bases at J, with 16 bases in the middle. CDR3: CATRTGNWMNQPQHF. For the CDR3, the DNA is TGTGCCACCAGGACGGGAAACTGGATGAATCAGCCCCAGCATTTT.

V gene TRBV19 combines with J gene TRBJ1-1, with 9 bases aligning to TRBD1. CDR3 length: 16 amino acids. Germline lookup yields CDR1 LNHDA and CDR2 SQIVND (reference sequence). The V and J ends lost 5 bases and 1 base, in that order; junction bases with no gene match: 8. CDR3: CASSLRQGEGNTEAFF. DNA for the CDR3: TGTGCCAGTAGTCTCCGACAGGGGGAGGGGAACACTGAAGCTTTCTTT.

The V call is TRBV2, the J call TRBJ2-3; 10 positions match TRBD1. CDR1 is SNHLY, CDR2 FYNNEI, per germline. The CDR3 is made up of 14 amino acids. J gave up 8 bases and V 7 bases, and 9 bases lay outside the gene matches. This CDR3 reads CASKGTGDVSTQYF. In DNA, the CDR3 is TGTGCCAGCAAGGGGACAGGGGATGTCAGTACGCAGTATTTT. The full variable domain, in which reference TRBV2 and TRBJ2-3 provide the parts outside the CDR3, is EPEVTQTPSHQVTQMGQEVILRCVPISNHLYFYWYRQILGQKVEFLVSFYNNEISEKSEIFDDQFSVERPDGSNFTLKIRSTKLEDSAMYFCASKGTGDVSTQYFGPGTRLTVL.

The chain joins TRBV7-2 to TRBJ2-3; D is perhaps TRBD2 (5 bases). V lost 3 bases and J lost 3, with 10 bases in between. The germline V gene has CDR1 SGHTA and CDR2 FQGNSA. This CDR3 has 14 residues. Here the CDR3 reads CASSLRVNTDTQYF. CDR3 DNA sequence: TGTGCCAGCAGCTTGCGGGTTAATACAGATACGCAGTATTTT.

The chain employs TRBV14 and TRBJ2-1, with 11 bases fitting TRBD2. Trimming cost V 3 bases and J 7 bases; bases outside gene matches: 8. The V gene's germline CDR1 is SGHDN and CDR2 FVKESK. CDR3 length equals 16 residues. In nucleotides, the CDR3 is TGTGCCAGCAGCCAGGCCGGGACTAGCGGTGGAAATGAGCAGTTCTTC. Translating gives CASSQAGTSGGNEQFF.

V and J are TRBV6-6 and TRBJ1-2; the match to TRBD1 covers 8 bases. The CDR3 has 14 amino acids. Germline CDR1 MNHNY, CDR2 SVGAGI (reference sequence). V gave up 5 bases and J gave up 3 bases; unmatched junction bases: 5. CDR3 sequence reads: CASSVQGVDYGYTF. For the CDR3, the DNA is TGTGCCAGCAGTGTACAGGGGGTTGACTATGGCTACACCTTC.

CDR3: CASVKQGATGELFF. The CDR3 DNA reads TGTGCCAGTGTAAAACAGGGGGCAACCGGGGAGCTGTTTTTT. This sequence joins TRBV6-1 and TRBJ2-2; 9 bases match TRBD1. The CDR3 is made up of 14 amino acids. Trimming cost V 9 bases and J 5 bases; bases outside gene matches: 7. The germline gives CDR1 MNHNS, CDR2 SASEGT.

The V call is TRBV4-2, the J call TRBJ1-1; 8 bases are a match to TRBD1. This CDR3 has 16 residues. Germline loops: CDR1 LGHNA, CDR2 YNFKEQ. J lost 2 bases, V lost 4 bases, and 9 bases had no gene match. The CDR3 DNA reads TGTGCCAGCAGCCGAGCCCCAGGGACAGGTAACACTGAAGCTTTCTTT. As protein: CASSRAPGTGNTEAFF.

This chain joins TRBV7-2 and TRBJ2-1; maybe TRBD1 (6 bases). V was clipped by 2 bases and J by 6 bases, with 17 bases between them. The germline V gene encodes CDR1 SGHTA and CDR2 FQGNSA. The CDR3 contains 16 residues. The CDR3 is CASSLYGTGLSNEQFF. CDR3 sequence (DNA): TGTGCCAGCAGCTTATATGGAACAGGGTTAAGCAATGAGCAGTTCTTC.

This sequence joins TRBV5-4 and TRBJ1-1; D not certain. V was cut by 2 bases and J by 2 bases, with 10 bases left in between. The CDR3 runs to 14 residues. Germline CDR1 and CDR2: SGHNT and YYREEE (reference sequence). DNA of the CDR3: TGTGCCAGCAGCTTAGGACGGGGAAACACTGAAGCTTTCTTT. Encoded protein: CASSLGRGNTEAFF.

The chain has TRBV10-1 and TRBJ2-7; TRBD1 aligns across 9 bases. Per germline, CDR1 WNHNN and CDR2 SYGVQD (reference sequence). V dropped 6 bases and J dropped 0; count of bases not matched to a gene: 6. This CDR3 comprises 15 residues. This CDR3 is CASSPGTGISYEQYF. The CDR3 coding sequence is TGCGCCAGCAGCCCCGGGACAGGGATCTCCTACGAGCAGTACTTC.

The rearrangement uses TRBV13 and TRBJ2-7, with 10 bases that match TRBD2. V dropped 3 bases and J dropped 0; count of bases not matched to a gene: 8. The CDR3 has 17 residues. The germline gives CDR1 PRHDT, CDR2 FYEKMQ (reference sequence). CDR3 in amino acids: CASSFLAGGVSSYEQYF. As DNA, the CDR3 is TGTGCCAGCAGCTTTTTAGCGGGGGGAGTGAGCTCCTACGAGCAGTACTTC.

This chain joins TRBV7-2 and TRBJ2-1; 8 bases align to TRBD2. The length of the CDR3 is 13 residues. The V gene end was trimmed by 6 bases and the J gene end by 5 bases; junction bases not matched to a gene: 3. Germline CDR1 and CDR2: SGHTA and FQGNSA. CDR3 sequence reads: CASRAGVHNEQFF. The CDR3 DNA reads as TGTGCCAGCAGAGCGGGAGTCCACAATGAGCAGTTCTTC.

The chain recombines TRBV29-1 with TRBJ2-2; no definite D call. The germline V gene encodes CDR1 SQVTM and CDR2 ANQGSEA. V lost 6 bases to trimming and J lost 4 bases, with 12 bases between them. The CDR3 has 13 residues. Here the CDR3 DNA reads TGCAGCGTAAGCTCGATGGGCACCGGGGAGCTGTTTTTT. Translated: CSVSSMGTGELFF.

V gene TRBV27 combines with J gene TRBJ2-2; the match to TRBD1 covers 8 bases. The CDR3 is made up of 15 amino acids. V lost 4 bases, J lost 3 bases, and 4 bases stayed unmatched. CDR1 MNHEY and CDR2 SMNVEV come from the germline V gene (reference sequence). CDR3 nucleotides: TGTGCCAGCAGTTCAATGGACAGGGACACCGGGGAGCTGTTTTTT. Protein product: CASSSMDRDTGELFF.

Notes on this clone: Other DNA sequences of this sample code for an identical CDR3. This rearrangement joins TRBV4-1 to TRBJ2-4; maybe TRBD1 (7 bases). The CDR3 has 18 residues. CDR1 is MGHRA, CDR2 YSYEKL, per germline. Trimming left V 0 bases short and J 0 bases short, with 15 bases between. The CDR3 nucleotides are TGCGCCAGCAGCCAAGATCCCCCAGGGGGGCTAGCCAAAAACATTCAGTACTTC. Translated, it gives CASSQDPPGGLAKNIQYF.

The chain has TRBV4-3 and TRBJ2-2; TRBD1 is a possible D gene (5 bases). Per the germline V gene, CDR1 is LGHNA and CDR2 is YSLEER. V lost 0 bases to trimming and J lost 5 bases, with 7 bases between them. This CDR3 is built from 14 residues. CDR3 DNA sequence: TGCGCCAGCAGCCAAGAGGCAGGGACCGGGGAGCTGTTTTTT. Protein sequence: CASSQEAGTGELFF.

V and J are TRBV11-2 and TRBJ1-1, with no clear D. The germline V and J ends were trimmed by 7 bases and 2 bases, with 8 bases remaining between them. The CDR3 totals 12 residues. Germline loops: CDR1 SGHAT, CDR2 FQNNGV. The CDR3 DNA reads as TGTGCCAGCAAAGAGTATAACACTGAAGCTTTCTTT. It encodes CASKEYNTEAFF.

The gene calls are TRBV4-2 and TRBJ2-1; D gene ambiguous. V lost 4 bases and J lost 4, with 14 bases in between. The germline gives CDR1 LGHNA, CDR2 YNFKEQ. The length of the CDR3 is 15 residues. CDR3: CASSLIADIYNEQFF. The CDR3 bases are TGTGCCAGCAGCCTTATAGCCGATATTTACAATGAGCAGTTCTTC.

The V call is TRBV4-3, the J call TRBJ2-1, with D possibly being TRBD2 (5 bases). The CDR3 sequence is 14 residues long. V was clipped by 4 bases and J by 5 bases, with 12 bases between them. CDR1 is LGHNA, CDR2 YSLEER, per germline. As DNA, the CDR3 is TGCGCCAGCAGCCGCTCCCGGGGAAACAATGAGCAGTTCTTC. Its translation is CASSRSRGNNEQFF.

This chain connects TRBV6-6 to TRBJ2-1; 9 bases fit TRBD1. The CDR3 covers 15 residues. CDR1 MNHNY and CDR2 SVGAGI come from the germline V gene (reference sequence). V lost 6 bases and J lost 2; bases outside the gene matches: 5. The CDR3 region is CASRQGQGAYNEQFF. The CDR3 nucleotides read TGTGCCAGCAGACAGGGACAGGGTGCCTACAATGAGCAGTTCTTC.